These T cell receptor beta chains were read from a single sample in a study of blood T cells in healthy people across ages. TCRdb fed the 5' RACE reads into MiXCR, producing one record per CDR3 protein. The data contain approximately 780,000 distinct CDR3 sequences, roughly 24% of them seen just once; the ten biggest clones take up around 2.9%. These data are also associated with another study on T cells of mothers and their children.

Sequenced: blood. Receptors originate from a boy aged 5-17 years in good health. The CDR3 runs from the conserved cysteine through the conserved F or W. Each record gives: J gene, D gene, clone size, V gene, CDR3 protein, CDR3 DNA. D genes are given only for firm matches. Clone size is not always given. Where it is, it says once, few, many or a class for expanded clones.

>TRBJ2-5|-|-|TRBV6-1
CASSEFGDVETQYF
TGTGCCAGCAGTGAATTTGGCGATGTTGAGACCCAGTACTTC
>TRBJ2-5|-|few|TRBV20-1
CSGQDSQETQYF
TGCAGTGGACAGGACAGCCAAGAGACCCAGTACTTC
>TRBJ1-2|-|few|TRBV5-1
CASSPHSRYGYTF
TGCGCCAGCAGTCCCCACAGCCGTTATGGCTACACCTTC
>TRBJ2-7|TRBD1|few|TRBV5-1
CASSPGQGVDEQYF
TGCGCCAGCAGCCCGGGGCAGGGGGTAGACGAGCAGTACTTC
>TRBJ2-1|TRBD2|few|TRBV7-9
CASSWPAGGEGYNEQFF
TGTGCCAGCAGCTGGCCAGCGGGGGGAGAGGGGTACAATGAGCAGTTCTTC
>TRBJ2-1|TRBD1|few|TRBV7-9
CASSLGQGANEQFF
TGTGCCAGCAGCTTAGGACAGGGGGCGAATGAGCAGTTCTTC
>TRBJ1-1|-|-|TRBV4-1
CASSQAGASNTEAFF
TGCGCCAGCAGCCAAGCAGGGGCAAGCAACACTGAAGCTTTCTTT
>TRBJ2-7|-|few|TRBV15
CATSRDKTGEQYF
TGTGCCACCAGCAGAGATAAGACAGGCGAGCAGTACTTC
>TRBJ2-5|-|once|TRBV30
CAWSVALLGETQYF
TGTGCCTGGAGTGTAGCCCTTTTAGGAGAGACCCAGTACTTC
>TRBJ2-4|-|-|TRBV27
CASSRGALAKNIQYF
TGTGCCAGCAGTAGGGGGGCGCTAGCCAAAAACATTCAGTACTTC
>TRBJ2-1|TRBD2|-|TRBV12-3/TRBV12-4
CASSASGGARNEQFF
TGTGCCAGCAGTGCTAGCGGGGGGGCTCGGAATGAGCAGTTCTTC